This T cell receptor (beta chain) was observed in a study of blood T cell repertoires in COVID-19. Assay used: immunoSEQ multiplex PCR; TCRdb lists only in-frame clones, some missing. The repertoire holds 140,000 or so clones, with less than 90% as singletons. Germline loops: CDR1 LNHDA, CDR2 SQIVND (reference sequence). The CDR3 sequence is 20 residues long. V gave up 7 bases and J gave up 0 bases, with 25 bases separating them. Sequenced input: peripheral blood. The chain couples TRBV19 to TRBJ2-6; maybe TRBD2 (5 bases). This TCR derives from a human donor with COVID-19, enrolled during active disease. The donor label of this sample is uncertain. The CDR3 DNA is TGTGCCAGTACGAACCCCCAGAGGCGGGCAGGAAGCTCTGGGGCCAACGTCCTGACTTTC. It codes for CASTNPQRRAGSSGANVLTF.